What follows are 22 T cell receptor beta chains derived from one specimen sequenced in a study of CD8+ T cells in alopecia areata. TCR sequencing used cDNA made by reverse transcription of extracted RNA. The data were produced by immunoSEQ multiplex PCR, yet TCRdb's version contains in-frame clones alone and is incomplete. Of around 190,000 clones detected, roughly 50% appear once; the ten largest clones hold 4.9%. The sequencing input was CD8+ T cells sorted from blood. The origin of the receptors is a human donor in good health.

Points on this clone: The sample has other DNA sequences that encode this CDR3 too. The V gene is TRBV7-7, the J gene TRBJ2-5; 7 positions match TRBD1. V shed 1 base and J 4 bases; nucleotides not matched to a gene: 0. Per the germline V gene, CDR1 is SSHAT and CDR2 is FNYEAQ (reference sequence). This CDR3 is 13 amino acids long. The CDR3 DNA sequence: TGTGCCAGCAGCTTAGGACAGGGAGAGACCCAGTACTTC. This codes for CASSLGQGETQYF. The complete variable domain, with remaining parts taken from reference TRBV7-7 and TRBJ2-5, reads GAGVSQSPRYKVTKRGQDVTLRCDPISSHATLYWYQQALGQGPEFLTYFNYEAQPDKSGLPSDRFSAERPEGSISTLTIQRTEQRDSAMYRCASSLGQGETQYFGPGTRLLVL.

This clone has only a few counts. The J gene is TRBJ1-1, the V gene TRBV5-6, with a possible D match to TRBD1 (6 bases). This CDR3 spans 15 amino acids. V lost 2 bases and J 1 base, leaving 12 bases between the germline ends. The germline CDR1 and CDR2 sequences are SGHDT and YYEEEE. The CDR3 sequence: CASSLRGSSNTEAFF. The CDR3 bases are TGTGCCAGCAGCTTAAGGGGGTCCTCGAACACTGAAGCTTTCTTT.

The V call is TRBV23-1, the J call TRBJ2-7, with unresolved D. TRBV23-1 is placed among ORFs of uncertain function. The V end was cut by 7 bases, the J end by 2 bases, with 9 bases between. The CDR3 is 12 amino acids. CDR3 amino acids: CASKRAPYEQYF. CDR3 nucleotide sequence: TGCGCCAGCAAGCGAGCACCCTACGAGCAGTACTTC.

The chain joins TRBV27 to TRBJ2-3; no definite D call. This CDR3 is 14 amino acids long. V gave up 2 bases and J gave up 2 bases, with 8 bases separating them. Germline CDR1 reads MNHEY; CDR2 reads SMNVEV (reference sequence). The CDR3 sequence is CASSLQEPTDTQYF. In nucleotides, the CDR3 is TGTGCCAGCAGTTTACAGGAGCCCACAGATACGCAGTATTTT.

This chain joins TRBV2 and TRBJ2-1, with D tentatively TRBD2 (7 bases). The germline V and J ends were trimmed by 6 bases and 4 bases, with 16 bases remaining between them. The CDR3 consists of 15 residues. From germline, CDR1 is SNHLY and CDR2 FYNNEI. The CDR3 reads CASSPTRGAYNEQFF. The CDR3 DNA is TGTGCCAGCAGCCCCACCCGGGGGGCTTACAATGAGCAGTTCTTC.

The chain combines TRBV29-1 with TRBJ2-3; 8 bases agree with TRBD1. V was clipped by 6 bases and J by 0 bases; unmatched bases: 2. The CDR3 covers 13 residues. Germline V gives CDR1 SQVTM, CDR2 ANQGSEA. The CDR3 DNA sequence: TGCAGCGTCCGGACAGGGAGCACAGATACGCAGTATTTT. This encodes CSVRTGSTDTQYF.

V usage is TRBV9 and J usage is TRBJ1-2; perhaps TRBD1 as D (6 bases). Germline values: CDR1 SGDLS, CDR2 YYNGEE. The germline V and J ends were trimmed by 3 bases and 3 bases, with 12 bases remaining between them. This CDR3 spans 14 amino acids. The CDR3 sequence is CASSARTAHYGYTF. CDR3 DNA: TGTGCCAGCAGCGCTAGGACAGCCCACTATGGCTACACCTTC.

This chain links TRBV27 with TRBJ2-7, with D unclear. This CDR3 has 13 amino acids. From germline, CDR1 is MNHEY and CDR2 SMNVEV (reference sequence). The V end was cut by 6 bases, the J end by 1 base, with 10 bases between. The CDR3 sequence is CASRPEISYEQYF. CDR3 DNA: TGTGCCAGCAGGCCAGAGATTTCCTACGAGCAGTACTTC.

The chain links TRBV5-1 to TRBJ2-7, with 9 bases fitting TRBD1. Germline V gene data show CDR1 as SGHRS and CDR2 as YFSETQ. V shed 1 base, J shed 0 bases, and the junction held 2 bases outside the gene matches. The CDR3 is made up of 15 amino acids. CDR3 region: CASSLRDRASYEQYF. In DNA form, the CDR3 reads TGCGCCAGCAGCTTGAGGGACAGGGCCTCCTACGAGCAGTACTTC.

The chain recombines TRBV2 with TRBJ2-5; D is undetermined. Germline CDR1 SNHLY, CDR2 FYNNEI. V was clipped by 3 bases and J by 2 bases, with 10 bases between them. The CDR3 consists of 14 residues. The CDR3 region has the DNA TGTGCCAGCAGTGATCCCCTGGGGCAAGAGACCCAGTACTTC. This translates into CASSDPLGQETQYF.

The gene calls are TRBV10-2 and TRBJ2-7, with D maybe TRBD2 (5 bases). Germline lookup yields CDR1 WSHSY and CDR2 SAAADI. V was clipped by 3 bases and J by 0 bases, with 9 bases between them. This CDR3 has 14 residues. CDR3 in DNA: TGCGCCAGCAGTGACAGGACTTCCTCCTACGAGCAGTACTTC. Amino acids: CASSDRTSSYEQYF.

This clone appeared a few times. The J gene is TRBJ2-7, the V gene TRBV19; 11 positions agree with TRBD2. V shed 4 bases and J 0 bases; nucleotides not matched to a gene: 8. Looked up from germline, CDR1 is LNHDA and CDR2 is SQIVND (reference sequence). The CDR3 sequence is 17 residues long. CDR3 coding DNA: TGTGCCAGTAGTACAGGACTAGCGGGCAGCAGCTCCTACGAGCAGTACTTC. The encoded protein is CASSTGLAGSSSYEQYF.

The V and J genes are TRBV2 and TRBJ2-3; no reliable D call. V lost 0 bases and J lost 6, with 7 bases in between. CDR1 is SNHLY, CDR2 FYNNEI, per germline. The CDR3 is made up of 13 amino acids. CDR3: CASSEARVDTQYF. The DNA of the CDR3 is TGTGCCAGCAGTGAAGCTAGGGTGGATACGCAGTATTTT. Full variable domain (missing parts from reference TRBV2 and TRBJ2-3): EPEVTQTPSHQVTQMGQEVILRCVPISNHLYFYWYRQILGQKVEFLVSFYNNEISEKSEIFDDQFSVERPDGSNFTLKIRSTKLEDSAMYFCASSEARVDTQYFGPGTRLTVL.

The J gene is TRBJ2-5, the V gene TRBV7-6, with unresolved D. Germline V gives CDR1 SGHVS, CDR2 FNYEAQ. The length of the CDR3 is 13 residues. The V end lost 2 bases, the J end lost 2 bases, and 6 bases lay between the germline ends. The chain's CDR3 is CASSLLLQETQYF. CDR3 bases: TGTGCCAGCAGCTTACTCCTACAAGAGACCCAGTACTTC.

V usage is TRBV27 and J usage is TRBJ1-4; D is perhaps TRBD1 (5 bases). Germline values: CDR1 MNHEY, CDR2 SMNVEV (reference sequence). V lost 6 bases and J 14 bases, leaving 19 bases between the germline ends. The CDR3 is 13 amino acids. CDR3 amino acids: CASRGGGQAMLFF. The DNA for the CDR3 is TGTGCCAGCAGGGGGGGAGGGCAGGCCATGCTGTTTTTT.

The V call is TRBV9, the J call TRBJ2-2; unclear D gene. This CDR3 spans 16 amino acids. In germline, CDR1 is SGDLS, CDR2 YYNGEE. Trimming removed 4 bases at V and 3 bases at J, with 16 bases between. This CDR3 is CASSPWETSDTGELFF. The CDR3 DNA sequence: TGTGCCAGCAGCCCCTGGGAAACGTCGGACACCGGGGAGCTGTTTTTT. The full variable domain, its missing parts supplied by reference TRBV9 and TRBJ2-2, is DSGVTQTPKHLITATGQRVTLRCSPRSGDLSVYWYQQSLDQGLQFLIQYYNGEERAKGNILERFSAQQFPDLHSELNLSSLELGDSALYFCASSPWETSDTGELFFGEGSRLTVL.

V usage is TRBV27 and J usage is TRBJ1-1; a possible D gene is TRBD1 (5 bases). Trimming removed 7 bases at V and 4 bases at J, with 16 bases between. The CDR3 totals 14 residues. From germline, CDR1 is MNHEY and CDR2 SMNVEV (reference sequence). CDR3 sequence: CASTALGGGTEAFF. Written as DNA, the CDR3 is TGTGCCAGCACGGCCTTGGGGGGGGGCACTGAAGCTTTCTTT.

This clone was detected a few times. V gene TRBV28 combines with J gene TRBJ2-1; TRBD2 aligns across 11 bases. The junction had 3 bases not matched to a gene; V was cut back by 7 bases and J by 1 base. The CDR3 is 15 residues long. CDR1 and CDR2 (germline): MDHEN, SYDVKM. CDR3 DNA sequence: TGTGCCAGCAATCTAGCGGGGGGTTCCTACAATGAGCAGTTCTTC. Its protein is CASNLAGGSYNEQFF.

The rearrangement links TRBV7-9 to TRBJ2-7, with D tentatively TRBD2 (6 bases). Germline V gene sequence: CDR1 SEHNR, CDR2 FQNEAQ (reference sequence). This CDR3 has 13 amino acids. Trimming took 7 bases from V and 3 from J, leaving 13 bases between them. CDR3 bases: TGTGCCAGCACCCCCCGGGAGAACTACGAGCAGTACTTC. It codes for CASTPRENYEQYF.

This clone was seen many times. The CDR3 DNA reads as TGTGCCAGCAGCTTAGTCCTCCCCACCTATGGCTACACCTTC. Its translation: CASSLVLPTYGYTF. This sequence joins TRBV13 and TRBJ1-2; no firm D call. This CDR3 contains 14 residues. CDR1 and CDR2 from the germline V gene are PRHDT and FYEKMQ (reference sequence). Trimming pared 1 base from V and 4 bases from J, leaving 10 bases between.

The chain couples TRBV27 to TRBJ1-1; TRBD1 agrees at 8 bases. This CDR3 has 13 amino acids. J gave up 10 bases and V 4 bases, and 8 bases lay outside the gene matches. Germline lookup yields CDR1 MNHEY and CDR2 SMNVEV (reference sequence). CDR3 amino acids: CASSSGGALGAFF. The CDR3 coding sequence is TGTGCCAGCAGTTCAGGGGGCGCGTTGGGAGCTTTCTTT.

This chain uses TRBV5-6 with TRBJ1-1; no clear D. CDR1 is SGHDT and CDR2 is YYEEEE in the germline V gene. CDR3 length equals 15 residues. V shed 0 bases and J shed 0 bases, with 9 bases lying between them. This CDR3 is CASSLVGFMNTEAFF. DNA for the CDR3: TGTGCCAGCAGCTTGGTGGGGTTCATGAACACTGAAGCTTTCTTT.